Each of the 9 T cell receptor beta chains below was sequenced from the same sample in a study of cytomegalovirus exposure and HLA in healthy donors. This PCR relied on a set of 60 Vbeta primers and 13 Jbeta primers. Sequenced by immunoSEQ multiplex PCR; TCRdb stores in-frame clones only, minus some. Its listing shows approximately 120,000 clones. Sequenced sample: PBMCs. The receptors derive from a man aged 18-30 years in good health and CMV-seronegative.

The chain combines TRBV11-2 with TRBJ1-1; D might be TRBD1 (6 bases). The CDR3 contains 15 residues. With 1 base removed from V and 5 bases from J, the gap between germline ends came to 14 bases. Germline CDR1 SGHAT, CDR2 FQNNGV. This CDR3 is CASSLVSYGTTEAFF. The CDR3 DNA reads TGTGCCAGCAGCTTAGTATCTTACGGGACAACTGAAGCTTTCTTT.

The chain is built from TRBV29-1 and TRBJ1-1; D ambiguous. Looked up from germline, CDR1 is SQVTM and CDR2 is ANQGSEA. The germline V and J ends were trimmed by 5 bases and 1 base, with 8 bases remaining between them. The length of the CDR3 is 12 residues. CDR3 DNA: TGCAGCGTTCTAGGTCAGAACACTGAAGCTTTCTTT. Translating it yields CSVLGQNTEAFF.

The chain links TRBV4-1 to TRBJ1-2; D unresolved. The CDR3 consists of 14 residues. CDR1 MGHRA and CDR2 YSYEKL come from the germline V gene. V gave up 4 bases and J gave up 2 bases, with 11 bases separating them. CDR3 nucleotides: TGCGCCAGCAGCCGCCGTACGGAGAACTATGGCTACACCTTC. This gives the protein CASSRRTENYGYTF.

The V and J genes are TRBV28 and TRBJ2-7; 11 nucleotides align to TRBD2. Germline CDR1 reads MDHEN; CDR2 reads SYDVKM. The CDR3 runs to 21 residues. The junction had 19 bases not matched to a gene; V was cut back by 3 bases and J by 0 bases. CDR3 amino acids: CASSFPRDGTSGHRSSYEQYF. CDR3 DNA: TGTGCCAGCAGTTTTCCCCGGGACGGGACTAGCGGACACCGGAGCTCCTACGAGCAGTACTTC.

The rearrangement links TRBV4-2 to TRBJ2-7, with D tentatively TRBD1 (6 bases). The CDR3 spans 15 residues. Trimming stripped 5 bases from V and 3 bases from J, with 17 bases between. Germline V gene lookup returns CDR1 LGHNA and CDR2 YNFKEQ. DNA for the CDR3: TGTGCCAGCAGCGCGCAGGCAGGGGATCTCTACGAGCAGTACTTC. Translating gives CASSAQAGDLYEQYF.

This rearrangement joins TRBV7-2 to TRBJ2-2; the D gene is possibly TRBD2 (5 bases). The CDR3 totals 17 residues. The germline V gene encodes CDR1 SGHTA and CDR2 FQGNSA. The V end lost 7 bases, the J end lost 5 bases, and 23 bases lay between the germline ends. CDR3 nucleotides: TGTGCCAGCAACCTATGGGGTGCGGGCGACTTGACCGGGGAGCTGTTTTTT. Its protein product is CASNLWGAGDLTGELFF. Full variable domain (outside the CDR3, taken from reference TRBV7-2 and TRBJ2-2): GAGVSQSPSNKVTEKGKDVELRCDPISGHTALYWYRQSLGQGLEFLIYFQGNSAPDKSGLPSDRFSAERTGGSVSTLTIQRTQQEDSAVYLCASNLWGAGDLTGELFFGEGSRLTVL.

This sequence joins TRBV6-6 and TRBJ2-7, with D perhaps TRBD2 (7 bases). V lost 5 bases and J lost 3, with 17 bases in between. The germline CDR1 and CDR2 sequences are MNHNY and SVGAGI (reference sequence). This CDR3 has 15 residues. The CDR3 bases are TGTGCCAGCAGTCCCATGGGGGGGGCGTTCTACGAGCAGTACTTC. Translated: CASSPMGGAFYEQYF.

The V call is TRBV5-1, the J call TRBJ2-2; tentatively, D is TRBD1 (5 bases). Germline CDR1 reads SGHRS; CDR2 reads YFSETQ. V lost 5 bases, J lost 2 bases, and 13 bases lay in between. The CDR3 covers 15 residues. Written as DNA, the CDR3 is TGCGCCAGCAGTAGAATAGGGGATAACACCGGGGAGCTGTTTTTT. Translating gives CASSRIGDNTGELFF. The whole variable domain, filled in from reference TRBV5-1 and TRBJ2-2, reads KAGVTQTPRYLIKTRGQQVTLSCSPISGHRSVSWYQQTPGQGLQFLFEYFSETQRNKGNFPGRFSGRQFSNSRSEMNVSTLELGDSALYLCASSRIGDNTGELFFGEGSRLTVL.

The chain carries TRBV28 and TRBJ2-7, with D perhaps TRBD2 (6 bases). Trimming removed 6 bases at V and 4 bases at J, with 13 bases between. This CDR3 comprises 13 residues. Germline V gene sequence: CDR1 MDHEN, CDR2 SYDVKM. CDR3 coding DNA: TGTGCCAGCAGCCTTGTCGGGACTTACGAGCAGTACTTC. Protein: CASSLVGTYEQYF. The variable domain in full, completed from reference TRBV28 and TRBJ2-7, reads DVKVTQSSRYLVKRTGEKVFLECVQDMDHENMFWYRQDPGLGLRLIYFSYDVKMKEKGDIPEGYSVSREKKERFSLILESASTNQTSMYLCASSLVGTYEQYFGPGTRLTVT.